This is a list of T cell receptor beta chains from one sample in a study of blood T cell repertoires in COVID-19. The protocol was immunoSEQ multiplex PCR, while the TCRdb copy is restricted to in-frame clones and leaves out a portion. The sample includes about 7,300 clones, roughly 88% of them seen just once. The sequenced sample was peripheral blood. The receptors originated from a human donor with active COVID-19. The donor label of this sample is uncertain. Both conserved end residues are part of each CDR3. The D gene is left open where the match is weak.

D	V	length	J	CDR3
TRBD2	TRBV7-2	17	TRBJ2-3	CASSPLGLAASTDTQYF
-	TRBV14	15	TRBJ2-6	CASSQVYLGANVLTF
-	TRBV30	10	TRBJ2-1	CAWGSNEQFF
-	TRBV2	15	TRBJ2-1	CASRAGARPYNEQFF
-	TRBV6-5	15	TRBJ1-5	CASSLGAGGNQPQHF
TRBD2	TRBV27	19	TRBJ2-4	CASTRTSGTPAGKQNIQYF
-	TRBV7-2	13	TRBJ2-1	CASSLEGVREQFF
-	TRBV30	11	TRBJ2-5	CAWSARETQYF
-	TRBV19	16	TRBJ1-5	CASSPVGGRFHQPQHF
TRBD1	TRBV5-1	15	TRBJ1-1	CASSLAGTDHTEAFF
-	TRBV29-1	13	TRBJ2-1	CSVATGFSDEQFF
-	TRBV5-6	13	TRBJ2-3	CASSLGRTDTQYF
TRBD1	TRBV10-2	12	TRBJ2-7	CASRGRGREQYF
-	TRBV7-6	16	TRBJ1-4	CASSLAALGTNEKLFF
-	TRBV11-3	16	TRBJ2-1	CASSLDGGSSYNEQFF
-	TRBV27	15	TRBJ1-5	CASMAKAQGGQPQHF
-	TRBV18	12	TRBJ1-2	CASSSGNYGYTF
TRBD2	TRBV19	17	TRBJ2-2	CASSRTSGGMNTGELFF
-	TRBV6-2/TRBV6-3	15	TRBJ2-7	CASSYPQGGPGEQYF
-	TRBV3-1/TRBV3-2	17	TRBJ2-7	CASSQVRLPRNFHEQYF
TRBD2	TRBV6-5	14	TRBJ2-7	CASSYGGGLGEQYF
-	TRBV19	14	TRBJ1-6	CASSIRQHNSPLHF
-	TRBV18	17	TRBJ1-3	CASSPIQGLSSGNTIYF
-	TRBV29-1	13	TRBJ1-1	CSVETHQNTEAFF
-	TRBV5-4	15	TRBJ2-7	CASSQTRSTFYEQYF
TRBD2	TRBV25-1	15	TRBJ2-7	CASSETGTSAFGQYF
-	TRBV18	15	TRBJ2-1	CASSPLADLRVEQFF
-	TRBV18	12	TRBJ2-7	CASSSSSYEQYF
-	TRBV5-6	13	TRBJ2-7	CASSPRTDYEQYF
-	TRBV27	15	TRBJ1-5	CASSFWGNYNQPQHF
-	TRBV5-5	16	TRBJ1-4	CASSPEGTSWIEKLFF
TRBD1	TRBV19	17	TRBJ1-2	CASSILGGQGSGDGYTF
-	TRBV28	14	TRBJ1-5	CASSTQGSGQPQHF
-	TRBV5-4	15	TRBJ2-6	CASSLRLSGANVLTF
-	TRBV13	15	TRBJ1-4	CASSLGGGVGEKLFF